The 9 T cell receptor beta chains below all came from one sample that was sequenced in a study of T cell clonality in common variable immunodeficiency. Here immunoSEQ multiplex PCR was the method, and the copy in TCRdb shows in-frame clones only, minus some. There are roughly 30,000 clones in the sample, none observed a single time. The sequenced sample was peripheral blood mononuclear cells. The receptors were gathered from a person between 18 and 70 years old in good health.

This clone has a count of ten or more. The read gets to within 3 residues of the CDR3 end, and the germline J gene fills in the rest. This rearrangement joins TRBV7-3 to TRBJ1-1, with D possibly matching TRBD1 (5 bases). The CDR3 length is 17 residues. V was trimmed by 3 bases and J by 1 base, leaving 18 bases between them. The germline V gene has CDR1 SGHTA and CDR2 FQGTGA. The covered CDR3 bases are TGTGCCAGCAGCTTGAATGCCGTCCAGGGAAGGAACACTGAA. Translation: CASSLNAVQGRNTE. The whole CDR3 protein is CASSLNAVQGRNTEAFF.

This clone was detected ten times or more. The read comes to an end 3 residues before the CDR3 does, leaving the germline J gene to fill in the end. The V call is TRBV9, the J call TRBJ2-2; 7 bases are shared with TRBD2. The CDR3 is made up of 14 amino acids. In germline, CDR1 is SGDLS, CDR2 YYNGEE. Trimming cost V 3 bases and J 1 base; bases outside gene matches: 0. This chain's CDR3 is CASSASGNTGELFF. The sequenced CDR3 bases are TGTGCCAGCAGCGCTAGCGGGAACACCGGGGAG.

This clone was detected only a few times. The read ends 3 residues early relative to the CDR3; the germline J gene fills the gap. The chain couples TRBV7-9 to TRBJ1-1; 10 positions agree with TRBD1. The CDR3 consists of 15 residues. Trimming at V came to 5 bases and at J to 5 bases, leaving 8 bases not matched to a gene. Per the germline V gene, CDR1 is SEHNR and CDR2 is FQNEAQ (reference sequence). The covered CDR3 bases are TGTGCCAGCAGCACGTCGGACAGGGGGGTGACTGAA. Its protein is CASSTSDRGVTE. The CDR3 as a whole reads CASSTSDRGVTEAFF.

This clone appeared many times. The read ends 3 residues before the CDR3 terminus; that terminus is restored from the germline J gene. J is TRBJ1-1 and V is TRBV5-1, with D possibly being TRBD1 (5 bases). Germline-derived CDR1 and CDR2 are SGHRS and YFSETQ. The CDR3 has 12 residues. Between the trimmed V and J ends, which lost 4 bases and 4 bases, there was a span of 8 bases. The covered CDR3 bases are TGCGCCAGCAGCCCTAGGGGCACTGAA. Translation: CASSPRGTE. The CDR3 reads in full as CASSPRGTEAFF. Full variable domain (rest looked up from reference TRBV5-1 and TRBJ1-1): KAGVTQTPRYLIKTRGQQVTLSCSPISGHRSVSWYQQTPGQGLQFLFEYFSETQRNKGNFPGRFSGRQFSNSRSEMNVSTLELGDSALYLCASSPRGTEAFFGQGTRLTVV.

This clone was seen a few times. Sequencing ends 3 residues short of the CDR3 end; the germline J gene provides the rest. The chain joins TRBV5-1 to TRBJ2-2, with 7 positions matching TRBD2. The CDR3 is 17 residues long. In germline, CDR1 is SGHRS, CDR2 YFSETQ. Unmatched junction bases numbered 5, after V lost 0 bases and J lost 0 bases. The CDR3 here is CASSLVRTRTNTGELFF. CDR3 DNA (partial): TGCGCCAGCAGCTTGGTACGGACTAGGACGAACACCGGGGAG.

In its sample, this clone was seen many times. The read falls 3 residues short of the CDR3 end, and the missing part is taken from the germline J gene. The chain joins TRBV20-1 to TRBJ2-2; D is undetermined. This CDR3 has 14 amino acids. The germline V gene encodes CDR1 DFQATT and CDR2 SNEGSKA (reference sequence). Trimming left V 0 bases short and J 5 bases short, with 10 bases between. The CDR3 sequence is CSARDRAETGELFF. The DNA read from the CDR3 is TGCAGTGCTAGAGATAGGGCAGAGACCGGGGAG.

This clone was recorded many times. The CDR3 extends 3 residues past the end of the read, so its final part is completed from the germline J gene. The chain couples TRBV20-1 to TRBJ2-4; no firm D call. Trimming shortened V by 8 bases and J by 0 bases, and 8 bases separated the two germline ends. Germline V gene sequence: CDR1 DFQATT, CDR2 SNEGSKA (reference sequence). The CDR3 consists of 12 residues. The sequenced CDR3 bases are TGCAGTCCCCGACTAGCCAAAAACATT. It is translated as CSPRLAKNI. The full CDR3 is CSPRLAKNIQYF.

At least ten counts were recorded for this clone. Sequencing ends 3 residues short of the CDR3 end; the germline J gene provides the rest. The chain has TRBV29-1 and TRBJ1-5, with 7 bases aligning to TRBD1. The V gene's germline CDR1 is SQVTM and CDR2 ANQGSEA. Unmatched junction bases numbered 6, after V lost 5 bases and J lost 2 bases. The CDR3 length is 14 residues. The CDR3 reads CSVMEGAGNQPQHF. The sequenced part of the CDR3 DNA is TGCAGCGTTATGGAGGGGGCAGGCAATCAGCCC.

At least ten counts were recorded for this clone. CDR3 DNA, as far as it was read: TGCGCCAGCAGCTTCACAGGCCTCAATCAGCCC. It codes for CASSFTGLNQP. The CDR3 reads in full as CASSFTGLNQPQHF. This chain connects TRBV5-1 to TRBJ1-5, with D maybe TRBD1 (5 bases). The read terminates 3 residues before the CDR3 end, so the remaining end is supplied by the germline J gene. V lost 2 bases to trimming and J lost 3 bases, with 9 bases between them. The CDR3 has 14 amino acids. Looked up from germline, CDR1 is SGHRS and CDR2 is YFSETQ.